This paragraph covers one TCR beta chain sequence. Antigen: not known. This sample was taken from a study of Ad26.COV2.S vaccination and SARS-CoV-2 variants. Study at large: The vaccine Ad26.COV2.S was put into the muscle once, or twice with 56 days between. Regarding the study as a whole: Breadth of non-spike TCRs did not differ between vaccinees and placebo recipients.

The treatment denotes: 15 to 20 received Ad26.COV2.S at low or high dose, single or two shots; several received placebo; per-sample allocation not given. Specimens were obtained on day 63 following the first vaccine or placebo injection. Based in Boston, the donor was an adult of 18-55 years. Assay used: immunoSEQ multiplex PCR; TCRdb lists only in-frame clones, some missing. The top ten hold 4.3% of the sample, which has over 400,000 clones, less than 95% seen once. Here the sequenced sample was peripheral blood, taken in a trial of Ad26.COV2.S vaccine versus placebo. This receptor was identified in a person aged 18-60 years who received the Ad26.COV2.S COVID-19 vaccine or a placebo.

The CDR3 here is CASSLALVYEQYF. CDR3 sequence (DNA): TGTGCCAGCAGTTTAGCTCTCGTCTACGAGCAGTACTTC. The chain has TRBV28 and TRBJ2-7; D not resolved. The germline V and J ends were trimmed by 2 bases and 3 bases, with 8 bases remaining between them. This CDR3 is built from 13 residues. The germline V gene encodes CDR1 MDHEN and CDR2 SYDVKM.